The 2 T cell receptor beta chains below come from one sample, sequenced in a study of blood T cell repertoires in COVID-19. Measured with immunoSEQ multiplex PCR; TCRdb has only the in-frame clones, and not every one. The data contain 200,000 or so clones, 80% to 90% of them singletons. Sequences were obtained from peripheral blood. Receptors originate from a man aged 60 to 75 with acute or convalescent COVID-19.

The V call is TRBV5-6, the J call TRBJ1-2; D gene uncertain. Germline CDR1 reads SGHDT; CDR2 reads YYEEEE. Trimming took 0 bases from V and 5 from J, leaving 11 bases between them. The CDR3 contains 14 residues. The CDR3 DNA sequence: TGTGCCAGCAGCTTGGCCTACAGTTTATATGGCTACACCTTC. Amino acids: CASSLAYSLYGYTF.

V usage is TRBV9 and J usage is TRBJ1-6; D is undetermined. This CDR3 has 15 amino acids. Germline V CDR1 and CDR2: SGDLS, YYNGEE. Deletions cut 0 bases from V and 8 bases from J, with 12 bases between. CDR3 nucleotides: TGTGCCAGCAGCGTAGACGGGATATCGGATTCACCCCTCCACTTT. This sequence encodes CASSVDGISDSPLHF.